This entry lists 27 T cell receptor beta chains sequenced from one sample in a study of T cell changes during pregnancy in multiple sclerosis (dated 2019 in TCRdb). The library was prepared using the immunoSEQ multiplex PCR assay. Held by TCRdb, this immuneACCESS table contains in-frame sequences only and omits some clones. Under half of the omission traces to an unresolved V gene where checked; the cause of the rest is unknown. The table for this sample lists 60,000 to 90,000 clones; 80% to 95% of them were counted only once. The ten biggest clones cover about 1.5% of the sample. The sample consisted of peripheral blood, taken in the first trimester of pregnancy. The origin of the receptors is a female donor in good health, enrolled as a control in a pregnancy study.

The sample holds one count of this clone. The chain carries TRBV18 and TRBJ2-7; D is unresolved. Germline CDR1 is KGHSH and CDR2 is LQKENI. The CDR3 consists of 13 residues. V dropped 3 bases and J dropped 5 bases, with 11 bases sitting between them. The CDR3 DNA sequence: TGTGCCAGCTCACCGTTAGTAAATGACGAGCAGTACTTC. Translation: CASSPLVNDEQYF.

The rearrangement links TRBV6-4 to TRBJ2-1; 7 bases are shared with TRBD1. Trimming removed 6 bases from V and 0 bases from J; junction bases left unmatched: 5. This CDR3 spans 15 amino acids. Germline loops: CDR1 MRHNA, CDR2 SNTAGT. As DNA, the CDR3 is TGTGCCAGCAGGCCGACAGGGAACTCCTACAATGAGCAGTTCTTC. Protein sequence: CASRPTGNSYNEQFF.

V is TRBV2 and J is TRBJ1-2; D possibly corresponds to TRBD1 (5 bases). The CDR3 length is 16 residues. Trimming took off 3 bases at V and 6 bases at J, with 20 bases between the two ends. Looked up from germline, CDR1 is SNHLY and CDR2 is FYNNEI. The DNA for the CDR3 is TGTGCCAGCAGTGATCTCGGGGGACTTCCCGGCGATGGCTACACCTTC. Encoded protein: CASSDLGGLPGDGYTF.

The rearrangement joins TRBV30 to TRBJ2-2; 8 nucleotides line up with TRBD1. The germline CDR1 and CDR2 sequences are GTSNPN and SVGIG (reference sequence). The length of the CDR3 is 12 residues. V was clipped by 4 bases and J by 6 bases; unmatched bases: 1. CDR3 loop: CAWTGGSGELFF. DNA for the CDR3: TGTGCCTGGACAGGGGGCTCCGGGGAGCTGTTTTTT.

V usage is TRBV27 and J usage is TRBJ1-1; D is ambiguous. Germline loops: CDR1 MNHEY, CDR2 SMNVEV (reference sequence). V was shortened by 4 bases and J by 2 bases, with 11 bases between the two germline ends. The CDR3 loop spans 14 amino acids. DNA for the CDR3: TGTGCCAGCAGTTCGGGCGGGATTAACACTGAAGCTTTCTTT. Translation: CASSSGGINTEAFF.

This sequence joins TRBV5-1 and TRBJ2-3, with TRBD2 as a possible D gene (5 bases). V lost 0 bases to trimming and J lost 6 bases, with 11 bases between them. The CDR3 runs 14 residues. The germline gives CDR1 SGHRS, CDR2 YFSETQ. CDR3 coding DNA: TGCGCCAGCAGCTTGGCACGGGATCGCGATACGCAGTATTTT. Encoded protein: CASSLARDRDTQYF.

The V and J genes are TRBV28 and TRBJ2-7; D possibly corresponds to TRBD1 (6 bases). The CDR3 runs to 12 residues. The V gene's germline CDR1 is MDHEN and CDR2 SYDVKM. V was cut by 5 bases and J by 6 bases, with 11 bases left in between. The CDR3 nucleotides read TGTGCCAGCAGTCGGGACATTCGCGAGCAGTACTTC. Translated, it gives CASSRDIREQYF.

The genes are TRBV27 and TRBJ2-7; weak D call: TRBD1 (6 bases). Trimming cost V 5 bases and J 3 bases, with 14 bases left between them. This CDR3 comprises 14 residues. CDR1 MNHEY and CDR2 SMNVEV come from the germline V gene (reference sequence). The CDR3 reads CASSPSRDNYEQYF. The CDR3 nucleotides read TGTGCCAGCAGTCCCTCACGGGACAACTACGAGCAGTACTTC.

The chain links TRBV18 to TRBJ2-7; 9 positions match TRBD2. Trimming at V came to 6 bases and at J to 4 bases, leaving 7 bases not matched to a gene. The CDR3 contains 14 residues. Germline V CDR1 and CDR2: KGHSH, LQKENI. CDR3 nucleotide sequence: TGTGCCAGCTCGCCCGGACTAGCGTCATACGAGCAGTACTTC. It is translated as CASSPGLASYEQYF. Full variable domain (outside the CDR3, taken from reference TRBV18 and TRBJ2-7): NAGVMQNPRHLVRRRGQEARLRCSPMKGHSHVYWYRQLPEEGLKFMVYLQKENIIDESGMPKERFSAEFPKEGPSILRIQQVVRGDSAAYFCASSPGLASYEQYFGPGTRLTVT.

The chain has TRBV14 and TRBJ1-1; D unclear. This CDR3 spans 15 amino acids. In germline, CDR1 is SGHDN, CDR2 FVKESK. V was trimmed by 1 base and J by 5 bases, leaving 14 bases between them. CDR3 loop: CASSQVPGAGTEAFF. The CDR3 DNA reads TGTGCCAGCAGCCAAGTCCCGGGAGCGGGTACTGAAGCTTTCTTT.

The chain uses TRBV6-7 and TRBJ2-1; maybe TRBD2 (5 bases). Being an ORF, TRBV6-7 has a function that is uncertain. Trimming left V 0 bases short and J 8 bases short, with 17 bases between. This CDR3 is 16 amino acids long. The CDR3 protein is CASSYSKRGPFYEQFF. In nucleotides, the CDR3 is TGTGCCAGCAGTTACTCGAAGCGAGGGCCGTTTTATGAGCAGTTCTTC.

The chain carries TRBV5-6 and TRBJ1-2; D remains ambiguous. CDR1 and CDR2 from the germline V gene are SGHDT and YYEEEE. Trimming left V 4 bases short and J 1 base short, with 11 bases between. The CDR3 has 14 residues. The CDR3 loop is CASSPGEDNYGYTF. CDR3 sequence (DNA): TGTGCCAGCAGCCCCGGCGAGGATAACTATGGCTACACCTTC.

This rearrangement joins TRBV2 to TRBJ1-4; a weak D match, TRBD1 (6 bases). V was shortened by 7 bases and J by 8 bases, with 20 bases between the two germline ends. The germline V gene encodes CDR1 SNHLY and CDR2 FYNNEI. This CDR3 contains 15 residues. The CDR3 DNA follows: TGTGCCAGCAACGGCCGGGACAAAGTAGGGGAAAAACTGTTTTTT. Its translation: CASNGRDKVGEKLFF.

The chain combines TRBV14 with TRBJ2-7; 7 bases are a match to TRBD2. V lost 4 bases to trimming and J lost 3 bases; unmatched junction nucleotides: 12. This CDR3 region has 16 residues. The germline V gene has CDR1 SGHDN and CDR2 FVKESK. The CDR3 DNA follows: TGTGCCAGCAGCCTGCCCGGGCGGGAGCCGGTCTACGAGCAGTACTTC. This translates into CASSLPGREPVYEQYF.

The chain has TRBV19 and TRBJ2-3, with a possible D match to TRBD1 (7 bases). V was shortened by 7 bases and J by 3 bases, with 17 bases between the two germline ends. Germline lookup yields CDR1 LNHDA and CDR2 SQIVND (reference sequence). This CDR3 region has 15 residues. CDR3 residues: CASTWGPGGTDTQYF. The CDR3 nucleotides are TGTGCCAGTACCTGGGGGCCAGGGGGGACAGATACGCAGTATTTT.

CDR3 nucleotide sequence: TGTGCCAGCAGCTCCTCTACTAGCGGGAGCCGATACGAGCAGTACTTC. Translation gives CASSSSTSGSRYEQYF. The chain has TRBV7-2 and TRBJ2-7, with 11 nucleotides matching TRBD2. Per the germline V gene, CDR1 is SGHTA and CDR2 is FQGNSA. J gave up 4 bases and V 4 bases, and 9 bases lay outside the gene matches. CDR3 length: 16 amino acids.

The chain recombines TRBV5-4 with TRBJ2-7; TRBD1 aligns across 7 bases. CDR1 SGHNT and CDR2 YYREEE come from the germline V gene (reference sequence). This CDR3 region has 14 residues. V was pared by 1 base and J by 0 bases, with 1 base of the junction left unmatched. The CDR3 region has the DNA TGTGCCAGCAGCTTGACAGGGGACTCCTACGAGCAGTACTTC. This sequence encodes CASSLTGDSYEQYF.

The J gene is TRBJ2-1, the V gene TRBV9; perhaps TRBD2 as D (7 bases). The CDR3 is 16 residues long. Trimming pared 3 bases from V and 0 bases from J, leaving 13 bases between. CDR1 is SGDLS and CDR2 is YYNGEE in the germline V gene. This chain's CDR3 is CASSGGGGSSYNEQFF. CDR3 coding DNA: TGTGCCAGCAGCGGTGGGGGGGGCAGCTCCTACAATGAGCAGTTCTTC.

The chain joins TRBV19 to TRBJ1-1; TRBD1 agrees at 10 bases. This CDR3 region has 17 residues. Per germline, CDR1 LNHDA and CDR2 SQIVND (reference sequence). The ends lost 3 bases at V and 1 base at J; junction bases unmatched: 8. The CDR3 sequence: CASSIKDRGSGNTEAFF. DNA for the CDR3: TGTGCCAGTAGTATCAAGGACAGGGGGAGCGGGAACACTGAAGCTTTCTTT. Drawing the rest from reference TRBV19 and TRBJ1-1, the complete variable domain is DGGITQSPKYLFRKEGQNVTLSCEQNLNHDAMYWYRQDPGQGLRLIYYSQIVNDFQKGDIAEGYSVSREKKESFPLTVTSAQKNPTAFYLCASSIKDRGSGNTEAFFGQGTRLTVV.

V and J are TRBV5-1 and TRBJ2-3, with TRBD2 as a possible D gene (6 bases). The CDR3 consists of 13 residues. Trimming removed 3 bases from V and 7 bases from J, with 12 bases in between. The germline V gene has CDR1 SGHRS and CDR2 YFSETQ. CDR3 nucleotides: TGCGCCAGCAGCTCGACTAGTTTTAATACGCAGTATTTT. Protein product: CASSSTSFNTQYF.

The J gene is TRBJ2-2, the V gene TRBV28; no clear D gene. Germline V gives CDR1 MDHEN, CDR2 SYDVKM. V gave up 4 bases and J gave up 6 bases, with 12 bases separating them. The CDR3 runs to 14 residues. The CDR3 DNA reads TGTGCCAGCAGTTCCCTCCCCCCCGCCGGGGAGCTGTTTTTT. Residues: CASSSLPPAGELFF.

The chain is built from TRBV5-5 and TRBJ2-7, with D unresolved. The CDR3 totals 14 residues. V was cut by 2 bases and J by 2 bases, with 11 bases left in between. The germline CDR1 and CDR2 sequences are SGHKS and YYEKEE (reference sequence). In nucleotides, the CDR3 is TGTGCCAGCAGCTTTGAGTTGGAGACCTACGAGCAGTACTTC. The encoded protein is CASSFELETYEQYF.

This chain joins TRBV28 and TRBJ2-7; a possible D gene is TRBD1 (5 bases). Germline CDR1 and CDR2: MDHEN and SYDVKM. The CDR3 runs 14 residues. Trimming stripped 2 bases from V and 6 bases from J, with 14 bases between. Here the CDR3 reads CASSLRGIATEQYF. DNA of the CDR3: TGTGCCAGCAGTTTAAGGGGAATAGCTACCGAGCAGTACTTC.

This clone was seen only once. The rearrangement joins TRBV2 to TRBJ1-2; maybe TRBD1 (6 bases). CDR3 length equals 14 residues. V was cut by 6 bases and J by 3 bases, with 14 bases left in between. Per the germline V gene, CDR1 is SNHLY and CDR2 is FYNNEI. The CDR3 is CASRRQAVDYGYTF. CDR3 nucleotides: TGTGCCAGCAGGAGACAGGCCGTGGACTATGGCTACACCTTC.

The CDR3 region is CASSLVGQASSYEQYF. The CDR3 nucleotides are TGTGCCAGCAGCTTGGTGGGACAGGCTTCCTCCTACGAGCAGTACTTC. The V call is TRBV11-2, the J call TRBJ2-7, with 8 bases matching TRBD1. The CDR3 contains 16 residues. The germline V gene has CDR1 SGHAT and CDR2 FQNNGV. J lost 0 bases, V lost 3 bases, and 7 bases had no gene match.

This rearrangement joins TRBV11-2 to TRBJ2-7; 11 bases are shared with TRBD1. The CDR3 length is 15 residues. The J segment lost 4 bases and the V segment lost 6 bases, leaving 8 bases of the junction unmatched. Germline V gene data show CDR1 as SGHAT and CDR2 as FQNNGV. CDR3 coding DNA: TGTGCCAGCAGGCGTGGACAGGGGGCAATTTACGAGCAGTACTTC. Translation gives CASRRGQGAIYEQYF.

The chain links TRBV7-2 to TRBJ2-2, with 14 bases matching TRBD2. V lost 5 bases and J lost 4; bases outside the gene matches: 6. CDR3 length equals 17 residues. Germline CDR1 reads SGHTA; CDR2 reads FQGNSA. DNA of the CDR3: TGTGCCAGCAGCGCCCCAGGGACTAGCGGGAGCACCGGGGAGCTGTTTTTT. This translates into CASSAPGTSGSTGELFF. The full variable domain, in which reference TRBV7-2 and TRBJ2-2 provide the parts outside the CDR3, is GAGVSQSPSNKVTEKGKDVELRCDPISGHTALYWYRQSLGQGLEFLIYFQGNSAPDKSGLPSDRFSAERTGGSVSTLTIQRTQQEDSAVYLCASSAPGTSGSTGELFFGEGSRLTVL.